These 3 T cell receptor beta chains originate from one sample sequenced in a study of blood T cells in healthy people across ages. It was with a sample-barcoded 5' primer and a J-beta primer mix that a second PCR of roughly 6 to 12 cycles was run. TCRdb redid the calling of the 5' RACE reads with MiXCR, one entry per CDR3 protein. The profile shows roughly 1,000,000 distinct CDR3 sequences, 25% of them singletons. This same sample was also part of a study on T cells of mothers and their children.

The specimen sequenced was blood. Every receptor here comes from a girl aged 2-15 years in good health.

The CDR3 bases are TGTGCCAGCAGCTTATCTGGGTGGAACATATCGGAGACCCAGTACTTC. This gives the protein CASSLSGWNISETQYF. The V and J genes are TRBV7-2 and TRBJ2-5, with D unclear. The V and J ends lost 2 bases and 5 bases respectively, with 18 bases between them. CDR1 and CDR2 from the germline V gene are SGHTA and FQGNSA. The CDR3 consists of 16 residues.

The rearrangement links TRBV5-1 to TRBJ2-7; tentative D call: TRBD1 (6 bases). The CDR3 is 15 amino acids. CDR1 is SGHRS, CDR2 YFSETQ, per germline. Trimming cost V 4 bases and J 1 base, with 15 bases left between them. Here the CDR3 reads CASSLEQGTSYEQYF. The CDR3 nucleotides read TGCGCCAGCAGCCTGGAACAGGGCACATCCTACGAGCAGTACTTC.

This clonotype was detected a few times. J is TRBJ1-3 and V is TRBV9; D remains unclear. CDR1 and CDR2 (germline): SGDLS, YYNGEE. V lost 0 bases and J 0 bases, leaving 13 bases between the germline ends. The CDR3 extends over 17 amino acids. CDR3 nucleotide sequence: TGTGCCAGCAGCGTAGTCGGGTGGGAGAGCTCTGGAAACACCATATATTTT. This sequence encodes CASSVVGWESSGNTIYF.